This T cell receptor beta chain was observed in a study of T cell responses to AZD1222 COVID-19 vaccine. Using immunoSEQ multiplex PCR, the repertoire was profiled, and TCRdb retains in-frame clones only, with some absent. The sample carries about 190,000 clones, approximately 92% recorded once. The study's findings and limits: The number of AZD1222 recipients seropositive at baseline was only five or six. A rise in Spike-specific TCR breadth and depth followed two AZD1222 doses. Repertoire sampling happened only post peak T cell response. A reported finding is that nearly half of spike-specific TCRs target unmutated variant regions.

Remarks on this clone: The antigen is undetermined.

The CDR3 runs 15 residues. The germline CDR1 and CDR2 sequences are SNHLY and FYNNEI. Trimming left V 4 bases short and J 1 base short, with 13 bases between. The V call is TRBV2, the J call TRBJ1-1; D is perhaps TRBD1 (5 bases). This sequence was found in an adult in good health. Source: peripheral blood, taken on day 0 of AZD1222 vaccination. The CDR3 DNA reads TGTGCCAGCAGTGTTGGGGGGAGATCGAACACTGAAGCTTTCTTT. Its translation is CASSVGGRSNTEAFF.